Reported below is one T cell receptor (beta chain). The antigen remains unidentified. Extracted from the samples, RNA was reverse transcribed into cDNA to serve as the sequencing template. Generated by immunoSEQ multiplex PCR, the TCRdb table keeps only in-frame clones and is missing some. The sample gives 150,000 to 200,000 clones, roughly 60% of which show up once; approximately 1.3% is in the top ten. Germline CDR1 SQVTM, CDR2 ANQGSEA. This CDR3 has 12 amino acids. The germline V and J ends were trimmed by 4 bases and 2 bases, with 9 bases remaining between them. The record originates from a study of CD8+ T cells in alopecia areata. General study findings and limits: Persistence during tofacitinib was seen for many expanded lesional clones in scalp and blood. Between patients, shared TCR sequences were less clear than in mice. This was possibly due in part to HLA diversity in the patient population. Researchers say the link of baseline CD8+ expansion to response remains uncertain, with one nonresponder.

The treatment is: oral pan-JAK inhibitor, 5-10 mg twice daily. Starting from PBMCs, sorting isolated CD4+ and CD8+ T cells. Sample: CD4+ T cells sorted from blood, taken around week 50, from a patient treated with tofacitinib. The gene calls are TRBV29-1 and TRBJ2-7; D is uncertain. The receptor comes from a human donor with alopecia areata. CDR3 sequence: CSVVGTTYEQYF. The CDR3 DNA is TGCAGCGTTGTTGGCACAACCTACGAGCAGTACTTC.